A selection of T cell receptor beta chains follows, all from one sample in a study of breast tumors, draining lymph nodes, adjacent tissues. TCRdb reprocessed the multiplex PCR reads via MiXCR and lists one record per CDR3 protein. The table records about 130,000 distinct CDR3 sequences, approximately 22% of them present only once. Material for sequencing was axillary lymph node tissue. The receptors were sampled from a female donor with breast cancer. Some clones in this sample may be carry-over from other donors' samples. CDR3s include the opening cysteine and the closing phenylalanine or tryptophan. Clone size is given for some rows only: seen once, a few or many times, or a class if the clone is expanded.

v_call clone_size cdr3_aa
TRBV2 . CASTFSGRESNTGELFF
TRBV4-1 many CASSQEGRQEETQYF
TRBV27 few CASSVTGASGANVLTF
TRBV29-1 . CSVVTSSYNSPLHF
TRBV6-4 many CASRAAYGYTF
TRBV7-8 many CASSLALQGTGYEQYF
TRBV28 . CASSLMTSGFSYEQYF
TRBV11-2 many CASSLDSVLGQYF
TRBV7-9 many CASSFTGDSYEQYF
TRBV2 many CASSPPGQYSNQPQHF
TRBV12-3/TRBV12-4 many CASSFEDYNEQFF
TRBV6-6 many CASSYSESRTDTQYF
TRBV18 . CASSPPYPSTDTQYF
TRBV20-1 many CSATPGGRGSKNIQYF
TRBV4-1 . CASSQTRTKNTEAFF
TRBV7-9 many CASSWTSGKLDTQYF
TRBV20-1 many CSASAGPASDGDEQYF
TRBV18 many CASSPAGGSTEKLFF
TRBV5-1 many CASSLETGGNQPQHF
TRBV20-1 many CSARTTLGTSGRYEQYF